This T cell receptor beta chain was recovered during a study of blood T cell repertoires in COVID-19. For the study at large: The origin of the acute and convalescent COVID-19 samples was the United States, Italy and Spain. PBMCs, B-cell-depleted T cells, or T cells provided the cDNA or gDNA that made up the material.

Assay: immunoSEQ multiplex PCR; the TCRdb copy retains only in-frame clones and omits some. The table lists over 200,000 clones, roughly 89% of them singletons, with around 4% in the top ten. Germline trimming cut 5 bases from V and 11 bases from J; bases unmatched to any gene: 8. CDR1 is SGHVS, CDR2 FQNEAQ, per germline. This CDR3 has 12 residues. This chain uses TRBV7-8 with TRBJ1-1; 7 positions match TRBD1. The sample taken for sequencing was PBMCs or T cells enriched from blood (not recorded which). This sequence originates from a woman aged 25 to 39 with acute COVID-19. CDR3 sequence reads: CASSRDRRGAFF. For the CDR3, the DNA is TGTGCCAGCAGCCGGGACAGAAGGGGGGCTTTCTTT.